This T cell receptor (beta chain) was observed in a study of cytomegalovirus exposure and HLA in healthy donors. The primer mix had 60 Vbeta and 13 Jbeta primers. Profiling relied on immunoSEQ multiplex PCR, and the TCRdb table lists in-frame clones only, not all of them. This table has 110,000 to 150,000 clones, 70% to 85% appearing once. V was cut by 1 base and J by 7 bases, with 13 bases left in between. Germline V lookup: CDR1 LGHNA, CDR2 YSLEER. CDR3 length equals 14 residues. This sequence joins TRBV4-3 and TRBJ1-1, with D possibly TRBD1 on 6 matching bases. What was sequenced was PBMCs. The sequence derives from an older woman in good health and CMV-seropositive. CDR3 nucleotide sequence: TGCGCCAGCAGCCAAGTCAACATACAGGGTGAAGCTTTCTTT. Translation: CASSQVNIQGEAFF.